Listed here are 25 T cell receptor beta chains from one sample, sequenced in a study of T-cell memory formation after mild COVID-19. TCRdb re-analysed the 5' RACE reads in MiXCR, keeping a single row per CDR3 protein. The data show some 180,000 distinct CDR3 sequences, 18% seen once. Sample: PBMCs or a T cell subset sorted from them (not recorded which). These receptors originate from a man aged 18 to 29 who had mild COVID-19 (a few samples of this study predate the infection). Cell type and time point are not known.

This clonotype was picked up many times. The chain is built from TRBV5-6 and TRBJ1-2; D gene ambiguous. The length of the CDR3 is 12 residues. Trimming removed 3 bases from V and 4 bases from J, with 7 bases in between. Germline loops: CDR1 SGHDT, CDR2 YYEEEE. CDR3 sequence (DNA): TGTGCCAGCAGCTCCGGACCCTATGGCTACACCTTC. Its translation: CASSSGPYGYTF.

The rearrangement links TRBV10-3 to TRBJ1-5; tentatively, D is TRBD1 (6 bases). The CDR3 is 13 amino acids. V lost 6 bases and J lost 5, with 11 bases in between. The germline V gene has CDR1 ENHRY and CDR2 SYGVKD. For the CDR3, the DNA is TGTGCCATCAGCCGACAGGAGGATCAGCCCCAGCATTTT. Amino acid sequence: CAISRQEDQPQHF.

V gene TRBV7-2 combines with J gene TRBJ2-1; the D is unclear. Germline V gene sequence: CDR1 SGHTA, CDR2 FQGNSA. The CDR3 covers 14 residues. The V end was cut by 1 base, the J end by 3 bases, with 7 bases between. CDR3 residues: CASSLDLNYNEQFF. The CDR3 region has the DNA TGTGCCAGCAGCTTAGACCTAAACTACAATGAGCAGTTCTTC.

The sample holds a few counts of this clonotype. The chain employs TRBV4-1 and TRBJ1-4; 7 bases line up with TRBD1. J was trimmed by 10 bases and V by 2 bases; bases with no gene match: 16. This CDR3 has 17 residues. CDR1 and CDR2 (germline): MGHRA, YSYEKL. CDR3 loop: CASSQTRIRTQGPKLFF. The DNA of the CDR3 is TGCGCCAGCAGCCAAACGAGAATTCGGACACAGGGGCCAAAACTGTTTTTT.

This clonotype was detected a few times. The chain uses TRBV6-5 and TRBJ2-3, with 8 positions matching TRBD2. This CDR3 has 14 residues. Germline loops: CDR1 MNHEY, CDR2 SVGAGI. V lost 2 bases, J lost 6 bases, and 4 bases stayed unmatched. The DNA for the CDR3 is TGTGCCAGCAGTTACCGGGGGGGCAGGGATACGCAGTATTTT. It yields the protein CASSYRGGRDTQYF.

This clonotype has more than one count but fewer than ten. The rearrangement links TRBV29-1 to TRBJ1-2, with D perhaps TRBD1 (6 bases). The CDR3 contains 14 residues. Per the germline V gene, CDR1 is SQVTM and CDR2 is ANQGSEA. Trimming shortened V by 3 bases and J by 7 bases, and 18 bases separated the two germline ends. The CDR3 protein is CSVERNRVSSGYTF. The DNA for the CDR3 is TGCAGCGTTGAGCGGAACAGGGTGTCGTCTGGCTACACCTTC.

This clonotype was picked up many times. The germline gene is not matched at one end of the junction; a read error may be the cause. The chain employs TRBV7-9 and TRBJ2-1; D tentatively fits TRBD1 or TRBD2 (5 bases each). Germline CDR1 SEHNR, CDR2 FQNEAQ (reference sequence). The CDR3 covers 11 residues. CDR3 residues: CASAERGPAVF. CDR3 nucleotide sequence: TGTGCCAGCGCGGAGAGGGGACCGGCGGTCTTC.

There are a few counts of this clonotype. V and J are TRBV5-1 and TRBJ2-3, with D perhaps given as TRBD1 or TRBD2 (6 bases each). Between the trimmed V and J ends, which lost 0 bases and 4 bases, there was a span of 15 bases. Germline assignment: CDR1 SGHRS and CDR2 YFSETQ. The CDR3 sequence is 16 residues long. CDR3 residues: CASSLAGARVSDTQYF. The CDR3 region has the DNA TGCGCCAGCAGCTTGGCGGGGGCGCGAGTTTCAGATACGCAGTATTTT. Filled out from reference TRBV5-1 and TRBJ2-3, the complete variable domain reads KAGVTQTPRYLIKTRGQQVTLSCSPISGHRSVSWYQQTPGQGLQFLFEYFSETQRNKGNFPGRFSGRQFSNSRSEMNVSTLELGDSALYLCASSLAGARVSDTQYFGPGTRLTVL.

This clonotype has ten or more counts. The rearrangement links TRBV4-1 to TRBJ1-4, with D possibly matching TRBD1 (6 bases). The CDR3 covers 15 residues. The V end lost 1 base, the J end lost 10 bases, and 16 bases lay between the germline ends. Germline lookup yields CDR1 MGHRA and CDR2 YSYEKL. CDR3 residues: CASSQGAGVTGKLFF. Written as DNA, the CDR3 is TGCGCCAGCAGCCAAGGTGCAGGGGTTACGGGAAAACTGTTTTTT.

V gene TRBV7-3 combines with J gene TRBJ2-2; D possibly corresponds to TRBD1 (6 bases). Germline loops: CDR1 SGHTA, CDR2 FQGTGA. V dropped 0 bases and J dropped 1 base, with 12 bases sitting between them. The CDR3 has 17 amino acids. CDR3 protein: CASSLTGRGKNTGELFF. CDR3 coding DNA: TGTGCCAGCAGCTTAACAGGCAGGGGCAAGAACACCGGGGAGCTGTTTTTT.

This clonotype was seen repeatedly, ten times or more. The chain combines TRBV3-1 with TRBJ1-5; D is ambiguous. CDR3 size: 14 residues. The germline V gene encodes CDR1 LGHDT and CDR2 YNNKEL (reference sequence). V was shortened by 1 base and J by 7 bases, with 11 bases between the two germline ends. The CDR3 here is CASSQGEVWQPQHF. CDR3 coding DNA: TGTGCCAGCAGCCAAGGGGAGGTCTGGCAGCCCCAGCATTTT.

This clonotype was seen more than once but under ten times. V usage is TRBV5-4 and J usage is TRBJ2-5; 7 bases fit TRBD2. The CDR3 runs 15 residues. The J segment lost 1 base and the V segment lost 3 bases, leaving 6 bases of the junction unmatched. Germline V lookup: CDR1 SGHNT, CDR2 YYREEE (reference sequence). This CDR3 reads CASSYSGPSQETQYF. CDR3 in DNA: TGTGCCAGCAGCTATAGCGGGCCCAGCCAAGAGACCCAGTACTTC.

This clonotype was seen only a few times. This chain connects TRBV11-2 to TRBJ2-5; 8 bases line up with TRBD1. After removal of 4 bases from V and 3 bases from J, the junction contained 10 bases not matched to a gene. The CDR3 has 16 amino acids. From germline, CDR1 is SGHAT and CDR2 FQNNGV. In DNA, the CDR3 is TGTGCCAGCAGCTATGGGACAGGAATCACCGAAGAGACCCAGTACTTC. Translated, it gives CASSYGTGITEETQYF.

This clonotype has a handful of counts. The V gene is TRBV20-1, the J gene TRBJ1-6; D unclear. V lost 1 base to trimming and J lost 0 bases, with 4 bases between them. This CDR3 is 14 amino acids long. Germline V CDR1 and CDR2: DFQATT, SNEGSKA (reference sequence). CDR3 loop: CSARVSSYNSPLHF. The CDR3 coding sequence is TGCAGTGCTAGAGTGAGCTCCTATAATTCACCCCTCCACTTT.

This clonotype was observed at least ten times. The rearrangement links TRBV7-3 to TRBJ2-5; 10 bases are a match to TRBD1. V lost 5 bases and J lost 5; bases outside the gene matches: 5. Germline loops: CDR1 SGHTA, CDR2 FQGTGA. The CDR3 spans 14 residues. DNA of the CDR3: TGTGCCAGCAGCCTGACAGGGGGCAGTGAGACCCAGTACTTC. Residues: CASSLTGGSETQYF.

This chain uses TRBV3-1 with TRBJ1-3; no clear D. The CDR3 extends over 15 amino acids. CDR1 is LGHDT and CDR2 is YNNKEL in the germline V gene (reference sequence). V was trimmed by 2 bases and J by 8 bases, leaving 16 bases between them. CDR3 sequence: CASSQKMGGVDTIYF. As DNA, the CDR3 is TGTGCCAGCAGCCAAAAAATGGGCGGGGTCGACACCATATATTTT.

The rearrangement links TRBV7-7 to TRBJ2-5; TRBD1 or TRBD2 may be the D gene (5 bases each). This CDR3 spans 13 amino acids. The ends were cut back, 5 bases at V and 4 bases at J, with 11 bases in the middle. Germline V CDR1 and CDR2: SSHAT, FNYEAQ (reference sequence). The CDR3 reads CASSAWGRETQYF. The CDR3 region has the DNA TGTGCCAGCAGCGCTTGGGGACGAGAGACCCAGTACTTC.

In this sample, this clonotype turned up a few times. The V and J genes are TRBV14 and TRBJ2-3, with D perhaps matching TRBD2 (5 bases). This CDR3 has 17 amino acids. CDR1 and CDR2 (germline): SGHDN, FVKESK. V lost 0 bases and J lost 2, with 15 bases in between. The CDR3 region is CASSQDLSPGYTDTQYF. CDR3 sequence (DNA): TGTGCCAGCAGCCAAGATCTGTCGCCGGGGTACACAGATACGCAGTATTTT.

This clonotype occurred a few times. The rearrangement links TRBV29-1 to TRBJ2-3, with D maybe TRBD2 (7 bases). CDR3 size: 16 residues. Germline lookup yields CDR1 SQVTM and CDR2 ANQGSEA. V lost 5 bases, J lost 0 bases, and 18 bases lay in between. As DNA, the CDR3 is TGCAGCGTTCAACCAACGGGGGGCGTCAGCACAGATACGCAGTATTTT. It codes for CSVQPTGGVSTDTQYF.

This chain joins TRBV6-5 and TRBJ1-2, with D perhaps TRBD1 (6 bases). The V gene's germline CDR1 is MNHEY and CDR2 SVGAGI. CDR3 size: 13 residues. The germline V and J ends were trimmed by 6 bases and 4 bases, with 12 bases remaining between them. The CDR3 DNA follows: TGTGCCAGCAGCCAGGACAGCGGCTATGGCTACACCTTC. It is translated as CASSQDSGYGYTF.

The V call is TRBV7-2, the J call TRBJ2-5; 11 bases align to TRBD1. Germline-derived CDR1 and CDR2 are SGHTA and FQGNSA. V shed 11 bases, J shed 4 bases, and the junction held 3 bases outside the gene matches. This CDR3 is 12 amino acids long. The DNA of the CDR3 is TGTGCCGGGACAGGGGGAGGAGAGACCCAGTACTTC. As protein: CAGTGGGETQYF. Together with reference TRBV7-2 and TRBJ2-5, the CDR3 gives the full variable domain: GAGVSQSPSNKVTEKGKDVELRCDPISGHTALYWYRQSLGQGLEFLIYFQGNSAPDKSGLPSDRFSAERTGGSVSTLTIQRTQQEDSAVYLCAGTGGGETQYFGPGTRLLVL.

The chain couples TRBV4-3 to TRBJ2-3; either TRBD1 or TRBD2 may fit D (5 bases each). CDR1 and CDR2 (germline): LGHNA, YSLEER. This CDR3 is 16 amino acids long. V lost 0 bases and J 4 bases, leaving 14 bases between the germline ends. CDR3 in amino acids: CASSQEWGPGPDTQYF. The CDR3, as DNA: TGCGCCAGCAGCCAAGAATGGGGACCCGGGCCAGATACGCAGTATTTT.

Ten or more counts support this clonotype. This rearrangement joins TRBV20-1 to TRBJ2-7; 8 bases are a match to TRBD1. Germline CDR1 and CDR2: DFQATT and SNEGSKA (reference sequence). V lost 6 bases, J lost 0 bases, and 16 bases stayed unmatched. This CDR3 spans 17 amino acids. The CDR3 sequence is CSATGGQGRRGSYEQYV. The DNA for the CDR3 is TGCAGTGCCACAGGAGGACAGGGCCGAAGAGGCTCCTACGAGCAGTACGTC.

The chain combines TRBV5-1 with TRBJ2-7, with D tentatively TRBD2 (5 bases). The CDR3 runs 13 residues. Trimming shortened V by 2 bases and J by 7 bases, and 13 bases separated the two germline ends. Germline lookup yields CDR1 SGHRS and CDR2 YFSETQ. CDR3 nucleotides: TGCGCCAGCAGCTTCGGGGTTTCGGAGGAGCAGTACGTC. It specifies CASSFGVSEEQYV.

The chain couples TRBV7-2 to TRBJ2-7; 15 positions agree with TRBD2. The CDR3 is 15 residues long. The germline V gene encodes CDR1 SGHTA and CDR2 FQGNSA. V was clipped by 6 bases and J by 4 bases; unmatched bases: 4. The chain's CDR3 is CASSPGTSGGYEQYV. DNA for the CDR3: TGTGCCAGCAGTCCCGGGACTAGCGGGGGGTACGAGCAGTACGTC.